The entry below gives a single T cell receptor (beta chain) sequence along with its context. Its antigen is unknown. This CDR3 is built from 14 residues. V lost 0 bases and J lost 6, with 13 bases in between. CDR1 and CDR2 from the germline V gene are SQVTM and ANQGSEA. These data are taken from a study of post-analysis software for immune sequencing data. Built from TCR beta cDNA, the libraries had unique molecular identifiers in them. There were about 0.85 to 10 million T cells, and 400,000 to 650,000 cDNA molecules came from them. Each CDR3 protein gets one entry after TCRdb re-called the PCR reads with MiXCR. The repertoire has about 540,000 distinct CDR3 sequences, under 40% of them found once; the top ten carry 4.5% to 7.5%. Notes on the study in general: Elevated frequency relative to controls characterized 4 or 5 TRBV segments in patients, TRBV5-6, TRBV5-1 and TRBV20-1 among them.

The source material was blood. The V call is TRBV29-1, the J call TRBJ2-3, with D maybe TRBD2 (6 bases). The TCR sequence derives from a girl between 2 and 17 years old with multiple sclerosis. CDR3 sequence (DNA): TGCAGCGTTGAAGATCGGAGGGGACCGGATACGCAGTATTTT. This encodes CSVEDRRGPDTQYF.